This TCR beta chain was documented in a study of blood T cell repertoires in COVID-19. As for the study in general: Acute-phase and convalescent COVID-19 samples originated in the United States, Italy and Spain. The analysed material was cDNA or gDNA that came from T cells, B-cell-depleted T cells, or PBMCs.

Comment on this clone: An end of the junction differs from the germline gene, which may be a read error.

Original handling: Amplified reference gene primers provided the basis for estimating nucleated cell counts. Sequencing used immunoSEQ multiplex PCR; TCRdb keeps in-frame clones, though not all of them. V and J calls plus clone size are reproduced from that table; the DNA served to infer D and trimming. The sample contains 150,000 to 200,000 clones, about 92% of which appear only once. Patients from Seattle were sampled longitudinally, starting during active infection. Per the germline V gene, CDR1 is LGHNA and CDR2 is YSLEER. CDR3 size: 13 residues. The source of this sequence is a woman aged 60-75 years with COVID-19, enrolled during active disease. Specimen: peripheral blood. The V and J genes are TRBV4-3 and TRBJ1-1; unclear D gene. The CDR3 nucleotides are TGCGCCAGCAGCCAAGATAGGAACAGTGAAGCTTTCTTT. Residues: CASSQDRNSEAFF.